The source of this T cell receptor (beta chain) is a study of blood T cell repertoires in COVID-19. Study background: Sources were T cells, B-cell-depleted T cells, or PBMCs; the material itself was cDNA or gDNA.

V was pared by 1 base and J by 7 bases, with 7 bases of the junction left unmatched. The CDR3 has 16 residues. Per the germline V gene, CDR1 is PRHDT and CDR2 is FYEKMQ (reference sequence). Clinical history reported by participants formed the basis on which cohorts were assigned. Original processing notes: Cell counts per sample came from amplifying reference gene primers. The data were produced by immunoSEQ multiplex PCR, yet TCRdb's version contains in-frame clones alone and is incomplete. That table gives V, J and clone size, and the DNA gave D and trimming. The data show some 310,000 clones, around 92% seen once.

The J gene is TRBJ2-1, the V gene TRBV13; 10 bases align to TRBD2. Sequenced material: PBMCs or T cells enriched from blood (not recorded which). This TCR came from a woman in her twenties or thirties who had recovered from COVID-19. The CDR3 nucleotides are TGTGCCAGCAGCTTAGAACCAGCGGGAGGGGGAAATGAGCAGTTCTTC. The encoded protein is CASSLEPAGGGNEQFF.